The 27 T cell receptor beta chains presented below share a single source sample, sequenced in a study of blood T cell repertoires in COVID-19. Here immunoSEQ multiplex PCR was the method, and the copy in TCRdb shows in-frame clones only, minus some. The sample holds approximately 94,000 clones, almost 90% seen once. Sequencing was performed on peripheral blood. The receptors were gathered from a woman aged 65 to 85 with acute or convalescent COVID-19.

The chain employs TRBV4-1 and TRBJ2-7; 9 bases match TRBD1. The J segment lost 2 bases and the V segment lost 4 bases, leaving 3 bases of the junction unmatched. Germline V CDR1 and CDR2: MGHRA, YSYEKL. There are 14 residues in the CDR3. CDR3 coding DNA: TGCGCCAGCAGCCTGGACAGGGGAACCTACGAGCAGTACTTC. Translation gives CASSLDRGTYEQYF.

The genes are TRBV3-1 (or the pseudogene TRBV3-2) and TRBJ1-1; weak D call: TRBD1 (6 bases). CDR1 and CDR2 (germline): LGHDT, YNNKEL (reference sequence). V was pared by 4 bases and J by 4 bases, with 16 bases between. The CDR3 runs to 15 residues. In nucleotides, the CDR3 is TGTGCCAGCAGCCCATACGACAGGTTCTCCACTGAAGCTTTCTTT. It translates to CASSPYDRFSTEAFF.

The chain employs TRBV6-5 and TRBJ1-5; D call uncertain. Germline V gives CDR1 MNHEY, CDR2 SVGAGI. CDR3 length: 12 amino acids. The germline V and J ends were trimmed by 7 bases and 5 bases, with 9 bases remaining between them. The CDR3 coding sequence is TGTGCCAGCAAACACGGGGATCAGCCCCAGCATTTT. Amino acid sequence: CASKHGDQPQHF.

J is TRBJ1-2 and V is TRBV2; D is perhaps TRBD1 (5 bases). Germline V gene data show CDR1 as SNHLY and CDR2 as FYNNEI. This CDR3 has 12 residues. Trimming took 6 bases from V and 4 from J, leaving 9 bases between them. This CDR3 is CASRGAIYGYTF. DNA of the CDR3: TGTGCCAGCAGAGGGGCCATCTATGGCTACACCTTC.

V gene TRBV19 combines with J gene TRBJ2-7; TRBD2 matches 7 bases. The CDR3 spans 12 residues. Germline V gives CDR1 LNHDA, CDR2 SQIVND (reference sequence). The junction had 4 bases not matched to a gene; V was cut back by 8 bases and J by 3 bases. The CDR3 DNA reads TGTGCCAGTGGGACTACTTTCTACGAGCAGTACTTC. This codes for CASGTTFYEQYF.

The chain couples TRBV5-1 to TRBJ1-2; TRBD1 aligns across 7 bases. CDR3 length: 14 amino acids. The ends lost 0 bases at V and 5 bases at J; junction bases unmatched: 4. Germline lookup yields CDR1 SGHRS and CDR2 YFSETQ. The DNA of the CDR3 is TGCGCCAGCAGCTTGGGGGGACAGATGTATGGCTACACCTTC. Its protein is CASSLGGQMYGYTF.

The genes are TRBV5-1 and TRBJ2-3; TRBD2 matches 16 bases. Per germline, CDR1 SGHRS and CDR2 YFSETQ. This CDR3 is built from 17 residues. The V and J ends lost 3 bases and 6 bases, in that order; junction bases with no gene match: 7. The CDR3 nucleotides read TGCGCCAGCAGCTCGGGACTAGCGGGAGGGCCGACCGATACGCAGTATTTT. It encodes CASSSGLAGGPTDTQYF.

This sequence joins TRBV27 and TRBJ1-5, with D perhaps matching TRBD1 (6 bases). V was trimmed by 7 bases and J by 3 bases, leaving 19 bases between them. The CDR3 is made up of 16 amino acids. In germline, CDR1 is MNHEY, CDR2 SMNVEV (reference sequence). The CDR3, as DNA: TGTGCCAGCAAAAAGAGTCCGGGACATGTCAATCAGCCCCAGCATTTT. This encodes CASKKSPGHVNQPQHF.

The CDR3 loop reads CASSLKVDRGYEQYF. The CDR3 DNA is TGTGCCAGCAGTTTAAAGGTGGACAGGGGCTACGAGCAGTACTTC. The V call is TRBV27, the J call TRBJ2-7; 9 bases map to TRBD1. Per germline, CDR1 MNHEY and CDR2 SMNVEV (reference sequence). Trimming at V came to 2 bases and at J to 3 bases, leaving 5 bases not matched to a gene. The CDR3 totals 15 residues.

The chain joins TRBV28 to TRBJ1-2; a possible D gene is TRBD1 (6 bases). With 6 bases removed from V and 1 base from J, the gap between germline ends came to 18 bases. CDR3 length: 16 residues. Germline values: CDR1 MDHEN, CDR2 SYDVKM. DNA of the CDR3: TGTGCCAGCAGCAGGACAGACGAGGGCTATAACTATGGCTACACCTTC. The encoded protein is CASSRTDEGYNYGYTF.

The CDR3 DNA reads TGTGCCAGCAGTTCCTACAATAGCGGGAGGGCCCCTTACGAGCAGTACTTC. It yields the protein CASSSYNSGRAPYEQYF. This chain connects TRBV27 to TRBJ2-7; 11 nucleotides align to TRBD2. Germline-derived CDR1 and CDR2 are MNHEY and SMNVEV (reference sequence). Trimming removed 4 bases from V and 4 bases from J; junction bases left unmatched: 12. The CDR3 extends over 17 amino acids.

Only one count was recorded for this clone. The DNA of the CDR3 is TGTGCCAGCAGTCCTCAGACAGCGAACTATGGCTACACCTTC. Translation gives CASSPQTANYGYTF. This chain uses TRBV6-5 with TRBJ1-2; D perhaps matches TRBD1 (5 bases). Per germline, CDR1 MNHEY and CDR2 SVGAGI. V gave up 5 bases and J gave up 2 bases, with 12 bases separating them. This CDR3 has 14 amino acids.

V usage is TRBV5-1 and J usage is TRBJ2-1; TRBD2 aligns across 9 bases. J gave up 2 bases and V 4 bases, and 4 bases lay outside the gene matches. The CDR3 spans 15 residues. Per germline, CDR1 SGHRS and CDR2 YFSETQ. CDR3 protein: CASSTASGTYNEQFF. CDR3 in DNA: TGCGCCAGCAGCACGGCTAGCGGGACCTACAATGAGCAGTTCTTC.

The V call is TRBV4-1, the J call TRBJ2-2, with TRBD1 as a possible D gene (6 bases). Germline V gene data show CDR1 as MGHRA and CDR2 as YSYEKL. Deletions cut 4 bases from V and 4 bases from J, with 10 bases between. The CDR3 totals 14 residues. The CDR3: CASSRDTLTGELFF. As DNA, the CDR3 is TGCGCCAGCAGCCGGGACACTCTCACCGGGGAGCTGTTTTTT.

The CDR3 sequence is CASSPLSLRYEQYF. For the CDR3, the DNA is TGTGCCAGCAGCCCCCTTAGCTTACGCTACGAGCAGTACTTC. V and J are TRBV14 and TRBJ2-7; D unclear. Germline loops: CDR1 SGHDN, CDR2 FVKESK. The CDR3 is made up of 14 amino acids. The V gene lost 4 bases and the J gene lost 3 bases, with 13 bases spanning the gap.

This rearrangement joins TRBV24-1 to TRBJ2-1; 9 bases map to TRBD2. V trimming: 3 bases; J trimming: 5 bases; junction bases outside the gene matches: 7. The CDR3 consists of 16 residues. From germline, CDR1 is KGHDR and CDR2 SFDVKD. In nucleotides, the CDR3 is TGTGCCACCAGTGATATAGCGGGGGATTTTAACAATGAGCAGTTCTTC. It yields the protein CATSDIAGDFNNEQFF.

V gene TRBV4-1 combines with J gene TRBJ2-7; 9 bases match TRBD2. In germline, CDR1 is MGHRA, CDR2 YSYEKL. The length of the CDR3 is 16 residues. Unmatched junction bases numbered 7, after V lost 0 bases and J lost 4 bases. CDR3 DNA sequence: TGCGCCAGCAGCCAAGATCGGCGGGAGGGCCTGTACGAGCAGTACTTC. Translation gives CASSQDRREGLYEQYF.

The chain joins TRBV9 to TRBJ1-2; 7 nucleotides align to TRBD1. This CDR3 has 13 amino acids. Trimming took 0 bases from V and 10 from J; bases not matched to a gene: 6. Germline values: CDR1 SGDLS, CDR2 YYNGEE. CDR3 region: CASSVGQGDYYTF. The CDR3 nucleotides are TGTGCCAGCAGCGTAGGACAGGGAGATTACTACACCTTC.

The chain couples TRBV2 to TRBJ2-1, with TRBD2 matching 9 bases. The CDR3 extends over 12 amino acids. V dropped 7 bases and J dropped 9; count of bases not matched to a gene: 4. Germline CDR1 and CDR2: SNHLY and FYNNEI. Here the CDR3 reads CASIAGVSEQFF. Here the CDR3 DNA reads TGTGCCAGCATAGCGGGGGTGTCTGAGCAGTTCTTC. The full variable domain, rest sourced from reference TRBV2 and TRBJ2-1, is EPEVTQTPSHQVTQMGQEVILRCVPISNHLYFYWYRQILGQKVEFLVSFYNNEISEKSEIFDDQFSVERPDGSNFTLKIRSTKLEDSAMYFCASIAGVSEQFFGPGTRLTVL.

Here the CDR3 DNA reads TGTGCCAGTAGTATAGGGACAGGGTTTCAGCCCCAGCATTTT. Translated, it gives CASSIGTGFQPQHF. The rearrangement links TRBV19 to TRBJ1-5, with TRBD1 matching 8 bases. The V gene's germline CDR1 is LNHDA and CDR2 SQIVND (reference sequence). The length of the CDR3 is 14 residues. Trimming took 1 base from V and 6 from J; bases not matched to a gene: 2.

This chain joins TRBV28 and TRBJ1-3, with 8 bases identical to TRBD1. The CDR3 sequence is 15 residues long. Germline loops: CDR1 MDHEN, CDR2 SYDVKM. After removal of 5 bases from V and 0 bases from J, the junction contained 3 bases not matched to a gene. The CDR3 sequence is CASSQTGGSGNTIYF. The DNA for the CDR3 is TGTGCCAGCAGTCAAACAGGGGGCTCTGGAAACACCATATATTTT.

The chain combines TRBV5-4 with TRBJ2-7, with TRBD2 identical over 10 bases. V shed 4 bases, J shed 4 bases, and the junction held 11 bases outside the gene matches. CDR3 length: 16 residues. CDR1 and CDR2 (germline): SGHNT, YYREEE (reference sequence). The CDR3 is CASSKVPGLASYEQYF. CDR3 nucleotides: TGTGCCAGCAGCAAAGTCCCGGGACTAGCGTCTTACGAGCAGTACTTC.

This chain uses TRBV19 with TRBJ2-3; TRBD2 agrees at 12 bases. The CDR3 is 15 amino acids. Per the germline V gene, CDR1 is LNHDA and CDR2 is SQIVND (reference sequence). J lost 5 bases, V lost 6 bases, and 6 bases had no gene match. CDR3: CASSLLAGGVDTQYF. For the CDR3, the DNA is TGTGCCAGTAGCCTACTAGCGGGAGGAGTAGATACGCAGTATTTT.

The chain joins TRBV19 to TRBJ2-2; perhaps TRBD1 as D (6 bases). The CDR3 loop spans 16 amino acids. V was shortened by 0 bases and J by 6 bases, with 14 bases between the two germline ends. In germline, CDR1 is LNHDA, CDR2 SQIVND (reference sequence). This CDR3 reads CASSIDYAAGAGELFF. In DNA form, the CDR3 reads TGTGCCAGTAGTATAGATTACGCGGCAGGGGCCGGGGAGCTGTTTTTT.

V is TRBV14 and J is TRBJ1-3; D remains ambiguous. Germline CDR1 reads SGHDN; CDR2 reads FVKESK. V was shortened by 0 bases and J by 5 bases, with 5 bases between the two germline ends. The CDR3 length is 13 residues. CDR3 nucleotide sequence: TGTGCCAGCAGCCAAGATTTTAGAAACACCATATATTTT. The encoded protein is CASSQDFRNTIYF.

V is TRBV27 and J is TRBJ2-3; D is possibly TRBD1 (6 bases). Germline loops: CDR1 MNHEY, CDR2 SMNVEV (reference sequence). V gave up 3 bases and J gave up 3 bases, with 13 bases separating them. The CDR3 has 15 amino acids. CDR3 sequence reads: CASSFRQGRTDTQYF. As DNA, the CDR3 is TGTGCCAGCAGTTTCCGGCAGGGGCGGACAGATACGCAGTATTTT.

In its sample, this clone was seen once. The V call is TRBV13, the J call TRBJ2-7, with 9 bases aligning to TRBD1. The CDR3 runs to 11 residues. Germline trimming cut 5 bases from V and 13 bases from J; bases unmatched to any gene: 6. The germline gives CDR1 PRHDT, CDR2 FYEKMQ (reference sequence). The chain's CDR3 is CASSHRDRVYF. The CDR3 DNA is TGTGCCAGCAGCCACCGGGACAGGGTATACTTC. Together with reference TRBV13 and TRBJ2-7, the CDR3 gives the full variable domain: AAGVIQSPRHLIKEKRETATLKCYPIPRHDTVYWYQQGPGQDPQFLISFYEKMQSDKGSIPDRFSAQQFSDYHSELNMSSLELGDSALYFCASSHRDRVYFGPGTRLTVT.